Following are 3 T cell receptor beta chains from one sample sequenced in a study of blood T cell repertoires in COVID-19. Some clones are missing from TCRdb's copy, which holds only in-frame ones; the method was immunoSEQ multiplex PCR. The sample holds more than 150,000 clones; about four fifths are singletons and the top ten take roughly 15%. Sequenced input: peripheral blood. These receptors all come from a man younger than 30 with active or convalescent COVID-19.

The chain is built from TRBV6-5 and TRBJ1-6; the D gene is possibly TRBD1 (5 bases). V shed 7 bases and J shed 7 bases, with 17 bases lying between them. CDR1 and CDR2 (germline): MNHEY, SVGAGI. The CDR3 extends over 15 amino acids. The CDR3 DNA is TGTGCCAGCAACCGTTGGGGGAGGGAGAATTCACCCCTCCACTTT. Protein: CASNRWGRENSPLHF.

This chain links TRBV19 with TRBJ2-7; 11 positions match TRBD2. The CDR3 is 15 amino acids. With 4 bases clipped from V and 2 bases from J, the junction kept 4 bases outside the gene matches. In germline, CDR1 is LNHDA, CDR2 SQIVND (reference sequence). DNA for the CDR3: TGTGCCAGTAGTACTAGCGGGGGGAACCCCTACGAGCAGTACTTC. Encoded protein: CASSTSGGNPYEQYF.

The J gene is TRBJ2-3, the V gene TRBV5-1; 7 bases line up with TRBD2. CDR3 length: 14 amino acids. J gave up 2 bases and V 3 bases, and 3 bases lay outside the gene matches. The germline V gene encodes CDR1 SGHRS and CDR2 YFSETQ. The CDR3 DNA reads TGCGCCAGCAGCTCCCTAGCGGACACAGATACGCAGTATTTT. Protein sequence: CASSSLADTDTQYF.